This is a list of T cell receptor beta chains from one sample in a study of somatic mutations in cytotoxic T cells in rheumatoid arthritis. This table comes from immunoSEQ multiplex PCR, and its TCRdb copy is limited to in-frame clones, with some not included. The profile shows 4,000 to 5,000 clones, 80% of them singletons. Sequenced input: CD8+ T cells sorted from blood. The receptors originated from a woman in her fifties or sixties with rheumatoid arthritis. CDR3s include the opening cysteine and the closing phenylalanine or tryptophan. The order of the fields is D gene, V gene, J gene, CDR3 protein. The D gene is left open where the match is weak.

d_gene: TRBD1; v_gene: TRBV28; j_gene: TRBJ1-5; CDR3aa: CASSSGQGSNQPQHF
d_gene: TRBD1; v_gene: TRBV13; j_gene: TRBJ2-7; CDR3aa: CASRWRGQGHEQYF
d_gene: NA; v_gene: TRBV27; j_gene: TRBJ2-1; CDR3aa: CASSLYNNEQFF
d_gene: TRBD1; v_gene: TRBV11-3; j_gene: TRBJ2-1; CDR3aa: CASSRLRGQGYDEQFF
d_gene: NA; v_gene: TRBV27; j_gene: TRBJ2-1; CDR3aa: CASSLEVRNEQFF
d_gene: TRBD1; v_gene: TRBV7-9; j_gene: TRBJ2-7; CDR3aa: CASSSTGVEQYF
d_gene: NA; v_gene: TRBV6-4; j_gene: TRBJ1-6; CDR3aa: CASSDGTFFNSPLHF
d_gene: NA; v_gene: TRBV28; j_gene: TRBJ2-1; CDR3aa: CASSPATDNEQFF
d_gene: NA; v_gene: TRBV29-1; j_gene: TRBJ1-1; CDR3aa: CSVGTRGERAFF
d_gene: NA; v_gene: TRBV7-2; j_gene: TRBJ1-2; CDR3aa: CASSLSLQSNYGYTF
d_gene: TRBD2; v_gene: TRBV4-1; j_gene: TRBJ2-2; CDR3aa: CASSHGAGGPGELFF
d_gene: NA; v_gene: TRBV2; j_gene: TRBJ1-6; CDR3aa: CASISSSGGGYNSPLHF
d_gene: NA; v_gene: TRBV7-9; j_gene: TRBJ1-6; CDR3aa: CASSPFVGFNSPLHF
d_gene: NA; v_gene: TRBV6-1; j_gene: TRBJ1-6; CDR3aa: CASRTTEGNNSPLHF
d_gene: NA; v_gene: TRBV7-8; j_gene: TRBJ1-5; CDR3aa: CASSRYQGPNQPQHF